The sequence of this T cell receptor (beta chain) was determined in a study of cytomegalovirus exposure and HLA in healthy donors. V was cut by 7 bases and J by 8 bases, with 17 bases left in between. There are 14 residues in the CDR3. Germline CDR1 is MNHNS and CDR2 is SASEGT. This clone appeared a few times. The PCR contained 60 Vbeta and 13 Jbeta primers. Sequencing was performed with immunoSEQ multiplex PCR; in TCRdb, only in-frame clones are kept and a portion is missing. The sample comprises 150,000 to 170,000 clones, about four fifths of which are singletons, and approximately 7.7% rests with the top ten.

Input material: PBMCs. V is TRBV6-1 and J is TRBJ1-4; D possibly corresponds to TRBD1 (5 bases). The receptor comes from a man aged 30-40 years in good health and CMV-seropositive. The CDR3 is CASIPPGTGEKLFF. DNA for the CDR3: TGTGCCAGCATTCCCCCAGGTACAGGAGAAAAACTGTTTTTT.